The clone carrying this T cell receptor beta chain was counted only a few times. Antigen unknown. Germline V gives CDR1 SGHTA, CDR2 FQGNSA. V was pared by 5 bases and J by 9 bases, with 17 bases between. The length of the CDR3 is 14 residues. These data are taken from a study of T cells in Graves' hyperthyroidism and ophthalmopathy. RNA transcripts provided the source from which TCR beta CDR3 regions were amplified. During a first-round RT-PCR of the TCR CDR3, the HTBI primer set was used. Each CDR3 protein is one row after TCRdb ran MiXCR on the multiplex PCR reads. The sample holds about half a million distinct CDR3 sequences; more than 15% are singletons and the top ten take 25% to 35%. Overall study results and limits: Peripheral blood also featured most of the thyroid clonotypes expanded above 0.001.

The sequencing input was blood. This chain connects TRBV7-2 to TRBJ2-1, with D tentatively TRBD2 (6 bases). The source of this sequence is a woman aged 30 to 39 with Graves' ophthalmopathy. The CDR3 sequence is CASSLRLVQGEQFF. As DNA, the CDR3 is TGTGCCAGCAGCCTAAGACTAGTTCAGGGTGAGCAGTTCTTC.